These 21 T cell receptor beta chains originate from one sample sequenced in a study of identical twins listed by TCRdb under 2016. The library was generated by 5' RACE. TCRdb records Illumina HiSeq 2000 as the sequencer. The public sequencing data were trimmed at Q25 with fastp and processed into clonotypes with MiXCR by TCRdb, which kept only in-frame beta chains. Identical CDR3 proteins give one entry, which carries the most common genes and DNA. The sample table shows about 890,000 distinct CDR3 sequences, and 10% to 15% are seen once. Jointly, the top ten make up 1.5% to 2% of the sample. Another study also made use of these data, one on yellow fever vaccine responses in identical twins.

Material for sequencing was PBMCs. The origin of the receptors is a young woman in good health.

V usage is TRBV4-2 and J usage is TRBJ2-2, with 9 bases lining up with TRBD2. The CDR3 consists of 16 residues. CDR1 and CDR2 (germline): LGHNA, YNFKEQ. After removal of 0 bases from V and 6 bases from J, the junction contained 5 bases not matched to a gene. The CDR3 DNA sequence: TGTGCCAGCAGCCAAGATGAGACTAGCGGTCCCGGGGAGCTGTTTTTT. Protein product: CASSQDETSGPGELFF.

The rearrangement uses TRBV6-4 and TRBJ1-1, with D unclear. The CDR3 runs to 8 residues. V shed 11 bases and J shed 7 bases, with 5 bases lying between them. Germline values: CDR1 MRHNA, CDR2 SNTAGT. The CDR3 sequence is CAGFEAFF. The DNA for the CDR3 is TGTGCCGGCTTTGAAGCTTTCTTT.

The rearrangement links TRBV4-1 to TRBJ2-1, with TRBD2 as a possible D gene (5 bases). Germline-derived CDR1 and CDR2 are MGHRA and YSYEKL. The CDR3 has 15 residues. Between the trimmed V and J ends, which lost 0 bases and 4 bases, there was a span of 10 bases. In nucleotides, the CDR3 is TGCGCCAGCAGCCAAGATAGCGTGGTGTACAATGAGCAGTTCTTC. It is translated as CASSQDSVVYNEQFF.

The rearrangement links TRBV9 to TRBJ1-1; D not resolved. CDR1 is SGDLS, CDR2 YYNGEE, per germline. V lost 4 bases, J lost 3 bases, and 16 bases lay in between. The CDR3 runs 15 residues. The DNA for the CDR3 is TGTGCCAGCAGCCCCCGGGGAGGAGCGGACACTGAAGCTTTCTTT. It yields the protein CASSPRGGADTEAFF.

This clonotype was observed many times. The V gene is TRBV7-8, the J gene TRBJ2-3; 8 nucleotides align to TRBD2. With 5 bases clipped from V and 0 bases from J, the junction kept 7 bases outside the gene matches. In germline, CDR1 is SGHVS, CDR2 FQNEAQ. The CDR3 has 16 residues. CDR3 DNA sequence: TGTGCCAGCAGCCCACCCGCGGGGGGTAGCACAGATACGCAGTATTTT. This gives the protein CASSPPAGGSTDTQYF.

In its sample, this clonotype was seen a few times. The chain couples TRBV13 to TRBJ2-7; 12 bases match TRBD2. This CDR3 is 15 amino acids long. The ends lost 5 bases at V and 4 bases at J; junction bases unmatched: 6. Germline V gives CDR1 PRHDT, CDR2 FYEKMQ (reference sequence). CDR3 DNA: TGTGCCAGCAGCCGAAGACTAGCGGGAGTATACGAGCAGTACTTC. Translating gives CASSRRLAGVYEQYF.

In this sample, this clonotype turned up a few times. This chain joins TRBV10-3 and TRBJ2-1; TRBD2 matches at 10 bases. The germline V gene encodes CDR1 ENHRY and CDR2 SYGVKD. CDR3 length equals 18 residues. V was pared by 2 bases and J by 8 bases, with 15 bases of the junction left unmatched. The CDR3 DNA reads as TGTGCCATCAGTGAGATGTCACCGGGACTAGCGCGTCGGGATGAGCAGTTCTTC. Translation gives CAISEMSPGLARRDEQFF.

The CDR3 here is CASSQVEAVKETQYF. The CDR3 DNA sequence: TGCGCCAGCAGCCAAGTCGAGGCCGTAAAAGAGACCCAGTACTTC. The J gene is TRBJ2-5, the V gene TRBV4-1; no firm D call. The germline V and J ends were trimmed by 1 base and 3 bases, with 12 bases remaining between them. The CDR3 spans 15 residues. CDR1 MGHRA and CDR2 YSYEKL come from the germline V gene.

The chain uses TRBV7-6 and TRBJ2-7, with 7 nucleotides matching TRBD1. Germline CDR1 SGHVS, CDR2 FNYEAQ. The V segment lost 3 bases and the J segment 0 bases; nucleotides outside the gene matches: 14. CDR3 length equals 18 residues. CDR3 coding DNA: TGTGCCAGCAGCTTCGTTGAACCCGGGACAGTCAGCTCCTACGAGCAGTACTTC. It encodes CASSFVEPGTVSSYEQYF.

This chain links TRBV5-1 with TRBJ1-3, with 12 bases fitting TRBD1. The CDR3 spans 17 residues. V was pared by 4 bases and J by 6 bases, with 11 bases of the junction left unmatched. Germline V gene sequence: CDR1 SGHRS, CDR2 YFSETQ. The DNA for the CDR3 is TGCGCCAGCAGCCAGCACTCCGGGACAGGGGGCGAAAACACCATATATTTT. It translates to CASSQHSGTGGENTIYF.

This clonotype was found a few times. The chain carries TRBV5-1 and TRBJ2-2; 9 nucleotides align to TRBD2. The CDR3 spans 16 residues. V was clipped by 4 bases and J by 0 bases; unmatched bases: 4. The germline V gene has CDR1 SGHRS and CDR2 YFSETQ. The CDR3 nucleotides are TGCGCCAGCAGCCTCATAGCGGGAGCGAACACCGGGGAGCTGTTTTTT. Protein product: CASSLIAGANTGELFF.

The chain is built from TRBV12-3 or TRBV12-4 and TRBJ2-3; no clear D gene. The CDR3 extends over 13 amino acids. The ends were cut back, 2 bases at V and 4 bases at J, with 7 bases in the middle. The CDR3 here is CASSLLRSDTQYF. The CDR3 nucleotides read TGTGCCAGCAGTTTATTGAGGTCAGATACGCAGTATTTT.

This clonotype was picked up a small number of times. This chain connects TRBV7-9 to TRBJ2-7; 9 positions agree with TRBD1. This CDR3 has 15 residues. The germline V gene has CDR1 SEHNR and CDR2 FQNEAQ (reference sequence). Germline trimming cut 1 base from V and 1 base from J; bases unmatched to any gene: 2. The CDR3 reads CASSLVGTGSYEQYV. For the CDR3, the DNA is TGTGCCAGCAGCTTAGTTGGGACAGGGTCCTACGAGCAGTACGTC.

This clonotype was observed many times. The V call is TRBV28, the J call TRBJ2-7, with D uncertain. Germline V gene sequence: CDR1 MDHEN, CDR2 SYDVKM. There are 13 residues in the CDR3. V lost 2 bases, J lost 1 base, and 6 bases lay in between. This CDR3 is CASSLGRSYEQYV. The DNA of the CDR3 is TGTGCCAGCAGTTTAGGTCGGTCCTACGAGCAGTACGTC.

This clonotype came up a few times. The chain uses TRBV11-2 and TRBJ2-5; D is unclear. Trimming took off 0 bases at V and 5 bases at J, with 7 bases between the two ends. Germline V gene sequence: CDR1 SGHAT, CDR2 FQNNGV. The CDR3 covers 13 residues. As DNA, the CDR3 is TGTGCCAGCAGCTTAGAGGGTTGGGAGACCCAGTACTTC. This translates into CASSLEGWETQYF.

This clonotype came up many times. The CDR3 sequence is CASSSGQGVTDTQYF. The CDR3 region has the DNA TGTGCCAGCAGCTCTGGACAGGGAGTCACAGATACGCAGTATTTT. The rearrangement joins TRBV5-6 to TRBJ2-3, with TRBD1 identical over 8 bases. Germline values: CDR1 SGHDT, CDR2 YYEEEE. This CDR3 region has 15 residues. Trimming at V came to 3 bases and at J to 2 bases, leaving 5 bases not matched to a gene.

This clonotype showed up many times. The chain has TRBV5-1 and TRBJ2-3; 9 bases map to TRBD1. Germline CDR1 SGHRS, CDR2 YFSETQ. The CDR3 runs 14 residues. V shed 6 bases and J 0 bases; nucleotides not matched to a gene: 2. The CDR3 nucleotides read TGCGCCAGCAAGGACAGGGGTAGCACAGATACGCAGTATTTT. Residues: CASKDRGSTDTQYF.

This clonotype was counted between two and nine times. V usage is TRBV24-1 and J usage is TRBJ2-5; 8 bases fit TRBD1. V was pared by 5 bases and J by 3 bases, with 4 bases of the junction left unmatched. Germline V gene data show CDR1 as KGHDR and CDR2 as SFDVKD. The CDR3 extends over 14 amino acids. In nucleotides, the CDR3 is TGTGCCACCAGTGCCAGGGGGCTGGAAGAGACCCAGTACTTC. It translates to CATSARGLEETQYF.

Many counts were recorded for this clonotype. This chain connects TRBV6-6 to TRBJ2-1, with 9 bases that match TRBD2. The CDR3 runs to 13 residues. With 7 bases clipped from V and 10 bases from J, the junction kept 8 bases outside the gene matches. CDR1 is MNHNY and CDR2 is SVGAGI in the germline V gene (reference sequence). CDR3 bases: TGTGCCAGCATACCGGGACTAGCCGGGGAGCAGTTCTTC. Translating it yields CASIPGLAGEQFF.

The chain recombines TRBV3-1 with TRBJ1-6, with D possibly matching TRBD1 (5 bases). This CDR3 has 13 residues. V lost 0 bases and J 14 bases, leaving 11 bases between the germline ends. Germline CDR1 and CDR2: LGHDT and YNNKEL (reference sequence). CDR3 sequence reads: CASSQDTRGALHF. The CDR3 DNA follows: TGTGCCAGCAGCCAAGATACGAGGGGCGCCCTCCACTTT.

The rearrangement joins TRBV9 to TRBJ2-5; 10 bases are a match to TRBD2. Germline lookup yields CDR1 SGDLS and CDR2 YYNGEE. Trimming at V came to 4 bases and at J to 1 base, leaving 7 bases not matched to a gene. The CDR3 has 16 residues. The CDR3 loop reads CASSPRTSGTQETQYF. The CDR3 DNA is TGTGCCAGCAGCCCACGGACTAGCGGAACCCAAGAGACCCAGTACTTC. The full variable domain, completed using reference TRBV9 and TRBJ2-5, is DSGVTQTPKHLITATGQRVTLRCSPRSGDLSVYWYQQSLDQGLQFLIQYYNGEERAKGNILERFSAQQFPDLHSELNLSSLELGDSALYFCASSPRTSGTQETQYFGPGTRLLVL.